This T cell receptor (beta chain) is from a study of T cell responses to AZD1222 COVID-19 vaccine. Assay: immunoSEQ multiplex PCR; the TCRdb copy retains only in-frame clones and omits some. This sample has 110,000 to 150,000 clones, with about 90% found just once. Here the sequenced sample was peripheral blood, taken on day 0 of AZD1222 vaccination. This clonotype was sampled from an adult in good health.

The CDR3 loop reads CASSPGTGKDYGYTF. For the CDR3, the DNA is TGTGCCAGCAGCCCCGGGACAGGAAAGGATTATGGCTACACCTTC. This rearrangement joins TRBV7-6 to TRBJ1-2; 8 nucleotides agree with TRBD1. CDR3 length: 15 residues. Losses at the gene ends were 5 bases for V and 5 bases for J; bases not matched to a gene: 10. Germline V lookup: CDR1 SGHVS, CDR2 FNYEAQ.